One sample yielded the 29 T cell receptor beta chains listed below, sequenced in a study of identical twins. TCRdb redid the calling of the 5' RACE reads with MiXCR, one entry per CDR3 protein. The repertoire holds about 690,000 distinct CDR3 sequences, with 6.1% as singletons. What was sequenced was naive T cells sorted from blood. Receptor source: a man aged 18-30 years in good health.

V usage is TRBV20-1 and J usage is TRBJ2-1; TRBD2 matches 10 bases. The CDR3 is made up of 13 amino acids. Trimming removed 6 bases from V and 8 bases from J; junction bases left unmatched: 7. Germline CDR1 and CDR2: DFQATT and SNEGSKA (reference sequence). The CDR3 nucleotides are TGCAGTGCACAAGGACTAGCGGTTGATGAGCAGTTCTTC. It encodes CSAQGLAVDEQFF.

This clonotype was observed a few times. The chain links TRBV7-2 to TRBJ2-5; a possible D gene is TRBD1 (6 bases). The germline V gene has CDR1 SGHTA and CDR2 FQGNSA. V gave up 5 bases and J gave up 5 bases, with 18 bases separating them. The CDR3 runs to 15 residues. CDR3 DNA: TGTGCCAGCAGCCTCCAACCCGACAGGCTTGAGACCCAGTACTTC. Translating gives CASSLQPDRLETQYF.

This clonotype came up many times. The chain links TRBV29-1 to TRBJ2-7, with 7 nucleotides matching TRBD1. The V and J ends lost 4 bases and 0 bases, in that order; junction bases with no gene match: 9. Germline V gene sequence: CDR1 SQVTM, CDR2 ANQGSEA. This CDR3 contains 15 residues. This CDR3 reads CSVVSVTGSSYEQYF. The CDR3 DNA sequence: TGCAGCGTTGTGTCGGTGACAGGGAGCTCCTACGAGCAGTACTTC.

The table lists this clonotype with many counts. The CDR3: CASSYSTPNYGEQFF. The CDR3 DNA reads as TGTGCCAGCAGTTACTCGACCCCGAATTATGGCGAGCAGTTCTTC. The chain recombines TRBV6-5 with TRBJ2-1, with unresolved D. With 0 bases removed from V and 10 bases from J, the gap between germline ends came to 16 bases. Germline lookup yields CDR1 MNHEY and CDR2 SVGAGI. This CDR3 spans 15 amino acids.

J is TRBJ2-7 and V is TRBV30; either TRBD1 or TRBD2 may fit D (5 bases each). Germline CDR1 reads GTSNPN; CDR2 reads SVGIG (reference sequence). The CDR3 covers 15 residues. Trimming left V 7 bases short and J 4 bases short, with 23 bases between. As DNA, the CDR3 is TGTGCCTTGTATCCCTCCGGGGCCGCACGATACGAGCAGTACTTC. Translation: CALYPSGAARYEQYF.

Many counts were recorded for this clonotype. V and J are TRBV7-7 and TRBJ2-3, with TRBD1 matching over 9 bases. J lost 2 bases, V lost 3 bases, and 3 bases had no gene match. Germline V lookup: CDR1 SSHAT, CDR2 FNYEAQ (reference sequence). CDR3 length equals 15 residues. The CDR3 nucleotides read TGTGCCAGCAGCTTCGGACAGGGGATCACAGATACGCAGTATTTT. Translating gives CASSFGQGITDTQYF.

Many counts were recorded for this clonotype. The rearrangement uses TRBV12-3 or TRBV12-4 and TRBJ2-1; 8 positions agree with TRBD2. The V gene end was trimmed by 5 bases and the J gene end by 5 bases; junction bases not matched to a gene: 17. There are 18 residues in the CDR3. CDR3 nucleotides: TGTGCCAGCAGTCGTTCGGGCTCTAGCGGGCCTATTAACAATGAGCAGTTCTTC. This encodes CASSRSGSSGPINNEQFF.

This chain connects TRBV4-1 to TRBJ1-2; D perhaps matches TRBD1 (6 bases). Germline V gene data show CDR1 as MGHRA and CDR2 as YSYEKL. CDR3 size: 15 residues. V was shortened by 4 bases and J by 6 bases, with 18 bases between the two germline ends. This chain's CDR3 is CASSPARGAWNGYTF. Written as DNA, the CDR3 is TGCGCCAGCAGCCCAGCCAGGGGCGCTTGGAATGGCTACACCTTC.

Remarks on this clonotype: The CDR3 carries no conserved terminal phenylalanine or tryptophan, so it likely arises from a read error. This rearrangement joins TRBV7-9 to TRBJ2-1, with 10 nucleotides matching TRBD1. The germline V gene encodes CDR1 SEHNR and CDR2 FQNEAQ (reference sequence). The ends lost 8 bases at V and 2 bases at J; junction bases unmatched: 6. The CDR3 spans 15 residues. CDR3 residues: CASAKGQGTYNEQFS. The CDR3 nucleotides are TGTGCCAGCGCCAAGGGACAGGGGACCTACAATGAGCAGTTCTCC.

The chain carries TRBV12-3 or TRBV12-4 and TRBJ2-5, with D tentatively TRBD1 or TRBD2 (5 bases each). This CDR3 contains 16 residues. Trimming took off 8 bases at V and 6 bases at J, with 25 bases between the two ends. In DNA, the CDR3 is TGTGCCAGCGGTGGCCCAGGTACGGGGCAGCGGAAGACCCAGTACTTC. Protein: CASGGPGTGQRKTQYF.

This clonotype was recorded many times. CDR3 protein: CASSAGRGLEAFF. As DNA, the CDR3 is TGTGCCAGCAGCGCGGGTCGAGGACTTGAAGCTTTCTTT. This chain connects TRBV7-6 to TRBJ1-1, with D uncertain. The V gene lost 5 bases and the J gene lost 7 bases, with 14 bases spanning the gap. The CDR3 consists of 13 residues. Germline V gene lookup returns CDR1 SGHVS and CDR2 FNYEAQ. Complete variable domain (other parts from reference TRBV7-6 and TRBJ1-1): GAGVSQSPRYKVTKRGQDVALRCDPISGHVSLYWYRQALGQGPEFLTYFNYEAQQDKSGLPNDRFSAERPEGSISTLTIQRTEQRDSAMYRCASSAGRGLEAFFGQGTRLTVV.

In this sample, this clonotype turned up a few times. The chain combines TRBV29-1 with TRBJ2-2; 10 positions match TRBD2. V shed 3 bases and J 6 bases; nucleotides not matched to a gene: 4. From germline, CDR1 is SQVTM and CDR2 ANQGSEA. CDR3 length: 14 amino acids. The CDR3 nucleotides read TGCAGCGTTGAGGCTAGCGGGAGTCCCGGGGAGCTGTTTTTT. Its translation is CSVEASGSPGELFF.

The chain couples TRBV5-1 to TRBJ2-1; D perhaps matches TRBD2 (5 bases). CDR3 length equals 14 residues. Germline values: CDR1 SGHRS, CDR2 YFSETQ. V lost 2 bases to trimming and J lost 8 bases, with 14 bases between them. The CDR3 sequence: CASSFSDWQDEQFF. The CDR3 DNA sequence: TGCGCCAGCAGCTTCTCGGACTGGCAGGATGAGCAGTTCTTC.

This clonotype was seen only a few times. The chain carries TRBV27 and TRBJ1-5; TRBD1 is a possible D gene (6 bases). Germline CDR1 is MNHEY and CDR2 is SMNVEV (reference sequence). This CDR3 has 15 amino acids. V was clipped by 5 bases and J by 5 bases, with 16 bases between them. CDR3 loop: CASSPDSTYDQPQHF. Written as DNA, the CDR3 is TGTGCCAGCAGTCCGGACAGCACTTACGATCAGCCCCAGCATTTT.

This clonotype was found a few times. The rearrangement links TRBV5-5 to TRBJ2-3, with 7 bases matching TRBD2. Per the germline V gene, CDR1 is SGHKS and CDR2 is YYEKEE (reference sequence). Germline trimming cut 4 bases from V and 0 bases from J; bases unmatched to any gene: 2. The CDR3 has 14 residues. CDR3 in amino acids: CASSSGISTDTQYF. As DNA, the CDR3 is TGTGCCAGCAGCAGCGGGATTAGCACAGATACGCAGTATTTT.

This clonotype was seen more than once but under ten times. The V gene is TRBV5-5, the J gene TRBJ2-7; tentatively, D is TRBD1 (5 bases). CDR3 length: 14 amino acids. V lost 1 base and J lost 6, with 14 bases in between. The germline V gene encodes CDR1 SGHKS and CDR2 YYEKEE (reference sequence). CDR3 DNA sequence: TGTGCCAGCAGCTTGAGGCAGGGCCTCTTCGAGCAGTACGTC. As protein: CASSLRQGLFEQYV.

This clonotype was picked up many times. The chain links TRBV6-5 to TRBJ2-7; 10 nucleotides line up with TRBD2. Germline CDR1 reads MNHEY; CDR2 reads SVGAGI. The CDR3 totals 18 residues. V dropped 4 bases and J dropped 5; count of bases not matched to a gene: 17. The chain's CDR3 is CASSSSSGSSLVSNEQYV. CDR3 DNA sequence: TGTGCCAGCAGTTCATCTAGCGGGAGTTCTTTGGTCTCGAACGAGCAGTACGTC.

For the CDR3, the DNA is TGTGCCAGCAGCTTAAGGGTGTCTGGCTCCTACAATGAGCAGTTCTTC. Protein product: CASSLRVSGSYNEQFF. The rearrangement joins TRBV11-2 to TRBJ2-1; D gene uncertain. V was pared by 2 bases and J by 0 bases, with 11 bases between. The CDR3 length is 16 residues. Germline-derived CDR1 and CDR2 are SGHAT and FQNNGV.

The sample holds many counts of this clonotype. This chain uses TRBV7-2 with TRBJ2-5, with TRBD1 as a possible D gene (6 bases). The CDR3 length is 14 residues. Germline V gives CDR1 SGHTA, CDR2 FQGNSA. The V and J ends lost 1 base and 2 bases respectively, with 8 bases between them. CDR3 amino acids: CASSLDTGQETQYF. The CDR3 region has the DNA TGTGCCAGCAGCTTAGACACAGGGCAAGAGACCCAGTACTTC.

The chain recombines TRBV7-8 with TRBJ2-7; 7 nucleotides agree with TRBD2. Germline V gene lookup returns CDR1 SGHVS and CDR2 FQNEAQ. The CDR3 has 15 amino acids. J was trimmed by 4 bases and V by 3 bases; bases with no gene match: 9. CDR3 residues: CASSFREGHGYEQYF. In nucleotides, the CDR3 is TGTGCCAGCAGCTTTAGGGAGGGCCATGGGTACGAGCAGTACTTC.

This clonotype was observed a few times. This chain joins TRBV30 and TRBJ1-1; D perhaps matches TRBD1 (6 bases). The V gene lost 5 bases and the J gene lost 1 base, with 11 bases spanning the gap. Germline V gene sequence: CDR1 GTSNPN, CDR2 SVGIG (reference sequence). CDR3 size: 13 residues. CDR3 sequence: CAWGGDKNTEAFF. The CDR3 region has the DNA TGTGCCTGGGGGGGGGACAAGAACACTGAAGCTTTCTTT.

This clonotype was observed many times. J is TRBJ2-7 and V is TRBV12-3 or TRBV12-4; D is ambiguous. The CDR3 spans 15 residues. V lost 6 bases, J lost 5 bases, and 20 bases lay in between. CDR3 nucleotides: TGTGCCAGCAGCCCCCTAACGGGTTCGGTAAACGAGCAGTACGTC. Translation gives CASSPLTGSVNEQYV.

The sample holds many counts of this clonotype. This chain connects TRBV10-3 to TRBJ2-6, with a tentative D call TRBD2 (5 bases). The germline V gene encodes CDR1 ENHRY and CDR2 SYGVKD. Deletions cut 3 bases from V and 10 bases from J, with 10 bases between. The CDR3 covers 13 residues. CDR3 amino acids: CAISESTGNVLTF. In DNA, the CDR3 is TGTGCCATCAGTGAATCCACGGGAAACGTCCTGACTTTC.

The chain carries TRBV2 and TRBJ1-5, with D uncertain. Per the germline V gene, CDR1 is SNHLY and CDR2 is FYNNEI. The CDR3 has 13 amino acids. V was pared by 6 bases and J by 7 bases, with 13 bases between. This CDR3 is CASRRGVGQPQHF. The CDR3 nucleotides are TGTGCCAGCAGACGCGGGGTTGGGCAGCCCCAGCATTTT.

This clonotype has a handful of counts. J is TRBJ2-7 and V is TRBV7-9, with 7 positions matching TRBD1. CDR1 SEHNR and CDR2 FQNEAQ come from the germline V gene (reference sequence). V lost 3 bases to trimming and J lost 7 bases; unmatched junction nucleotides: 6. This CDR3 spans 13 amino acids. CDR3 in amino acids: CASSLTGFREQYV. CDR3 DNA sequence: TGTGCCAGCAGCTTGACAGGGTTCCGAGAGCAGTACGTC.

The table lists this clonotype with a few counts. The V gene is TRBV7-8, the J gene TRBJ2-7; D not resolved. V lost 4 bases, J lost 3 bases, and 7 bases lay in between. Per germline, CDR1 SGHVS and CDR2 FQNEAQ. The CDR3 consists of 12 residues. As DNA, the CDR3 is TGTGCCAGCAGCTCGGTCCGCTACGAGCAGTACTTC. Its protein is CASSSVRYEQYF.

This clonotype was seen only a few times. CDR3 in amino acids: CSARDSPYSGTGELFF. The CDR3 coding sequence is TGCAGTGCTAGAGATTCCCCCTATAGCGGGACCGGGGAGCTGTTTTTT. The chain has TRBV20-1 and TRBJ2-2; 7 bases match TRBD2. The CDR3 spans 16 residues. V lost 0 bases, J lost 5 bases, and 9 bases stayed unmatched. Germline V gene lookup returns CDR1 DFQATT and CDR2 SNEGSKA (reference sequence).

The genes are TRBV12-3 or TRBV12-4 and TRBJ2-3, with a possible D match to TRBD1 (6 bases). The CDR3 covers 16 residues. The germline V and J ends were trimmed by 7 bases and 0 bases, with 17 bases remaining between them. The chain's CDR3 is CASTSWTEPSTDTQYF. CDR3 DNA sequence: TGTGCCAGCACCTCGTGGACAGAGCCTAGCACAGATACGCAGTATTTT.

This chain links TRBV18 with TRBJ2-1, with 14 nucleotides matching TRBD2. Per germline, CDR1 KGHSH and CDR2 LQKENI. The CDR3 extends over 17 amino acids. Germline trimming cut 3 bases from V and 5 bases from J; bases unmatched to any gene: 6. The CDR3 DNA sequence: TGTGCCAGCTCACCGGGACTAGCGGGAGCAATCGACAATGAGCAGTTCTTC. Its translation: CASSPGLAGAIDNEQFF.